This TCR beta chain derives from a study of blood T cell repertoires in COVID-19. The participants were between roughly 18 and 100 years old and came from roughly 24 US areas. Assay used: immunoSEQ multiplex PCR; TCRdb lists only in-frame clones, some missing. The table shows some 190,000 clones, with approximately 80% occurring only once. Deletions cut 8 bases from V and 2 bases from J, with 12 bases between. This CDR3 has 14 residues. Germline CDR1 and CDR2: SGHTA and FQGTGA. The clonotype originates from a man aged 30-40 years with acute COVID-19. Specimen: PBMCs or T cells enriched from blood (not recorded which). The chain recombines TRBV7-3 with TRBJ2-2, with D perhaps matching TRBD2 (5 bases). The chain's CDR3 is CASGETLNTGELFF. In DNA form, the CDR3 reads TGTGCCAGCGGGGAGACTCTAAACACCGGGGAGCTGTTTTTT.